One and the same sample provided the 18 T cell receptor beta chains below, sequenced in a study of molecular identifiers for immune sequencing clone quantification. TCRdb passed the PCR reads through MiXCR, listing each CDR3 protein once. The sample holds over 550,000 distinct CDR3 sequences, less than 30% seen once. Sample: naive CD8+ T cells from blood, with Jurkat cell RNA spiked in. This sample's subset: FACS-sorted CD8+CD4-CCR7+CD45RA+ naive T cells. All receptors come from a human donor in good health. Some libraries in this study had Jurkat cell RNA spiked in.

At least ten counts were recorded for this clonotype. This chain links TRBV2 with TRBJ2-2; D unresolved. V shed 3 bases and J shed 1 base, with 9 bases lying between them. There are 15 residues in the CDR3. The germline V gene has CDR1 SNHLY and CDR2 FYNNEI. The CDR3 sequence is CASSDTQENTGELFF. CDR3 coding DNA: TGTGCCAGCAGTGATACCCAGGAGAACACCGGGGAGCTGTTTTTT.

Remarks on this clonotype: A much larger clone differs by one base, so this may be a read error. This chain links TRBV2 with TRBJ2-5; D is perhaps TRBD2 (6 bases). Per germline, CDR1 SNHLY and CDR2 FYNNEI. The CDR3 is 15 residues long. V was shortened by 6 bases and J by 4 bases, with 18 bases between the two germline ends. The CDR3 sequence: CASSSGTFQGETQYF. CDR3 in DNA: TGTGCCAGCAGCTCCGGGACTTTTCAGGGAGAGACCCAGTACTTC.

Of note for this clonotype: A much larger clone is a single base away; this may be a read error. J is TRBJ2-3 and V is TRBV19; 8 nucleotides align to TRBD2. The CDR3 spans 13 residues. Germline CDR1 LNHDA, CDR2 SQIVND (reference sequence). The CDR3 reads CAGRAGAPDTQYF. CDR3 DNA sequence: TGTGCCGGTAGAGCGGGGGCCCCAGATACGCAGTATTTT.

The rearrangement uses TRBV5-4 and TRBJ2-7; the D gene could be TRBD1 or TRBD2 (6 bases each). The V end was cut by 0 bases, the J end by 4 bases, with 17 bases between. Germline V gives CDR1 SGHNT, CDR2 YYREEE (reference sequence). The CDR3 contains 16 residues. In DNA, the CDR3 is TGTGCCAGCAGCTTGGCAGTAGTGGGGGGCCTGTACGAGCAGTACTTC. It encodes CASSLAVVGGLYEQYF.

V is TRBV4-3 and J is TRBJ2-2; D may be TRBD2 (6 bases). Trimming removed 0 bases from V and 5 bases from J, with 22 bases in between. This CDR3 has 19 residues. CDR1 LGHNA and CDR2 YSLEER come from the germline V gene. DNA for the CDR3: TGCGCCAGCAGCCAAGAAGGGGACTCGCCAGGCTTTCGGACCGGGGAGCTGTTTTTT. Translation: CASSQEGDSPGFRTGELFF.

The chain couples TRBV29-1 to TRBJ2-1; D may be TRBD1 (5 bases). Germline V gene sequence: CDR1 SQVTM, CDR2 ANQGSEA. This CDR3 contains 14 residues. Trimming left V 7 bases short and J 1 base short, with 14 bases between. The CDR3 loop is CSAVRRGSYNEQFF. DNA for the CDR3: TGCAGCGCAGTAAGAAGGGGTTCCTACAATGAGCAGTTCTTC.

This clonotype was detected only a few times. The chain employs TRBV18 and TRBJ2-2; 10 nucleotides agree with TRBD1. The length of the CDR3 is 19 residues. The V gene's germline CDR1 is KGHSH and CDR2 LQKENI. After removal of 6 bases from V and 2 bases from J, the junction contained 15 bases not matched to a gene. CDR3 DNA sequence: TGTGCCAGCTCGCCCTCGGGACAGGGGACAACGCGAAACACCGGGGAGCTGTTTTTT. This codes for CASSPSGQGTTRNTGELFF.

There are many counts of this clonotype. V and J are TRBV5-6 and TRBJ1-1; a possible D gene is TRBD1 (6 bases). CDR1 and CDR2 from the germline V gene are SGHDT and YYEEEE. The CDR3 is 14 amino acids. V lost 1 base and J lost 1, with 8 bases in between. CDR3 residues: CASSLPGENTEAFF. CDR3 sequence (DNA): TGTGCCAGCAGCTTGCCAGGGGAGAACACTGAAGCTTTCTTT.

The CDR3 nucleotides are TGTGCCTGGAGTCATGTTAGCACAGATACGCAGTATTTT. Amino acid sequence: CAWSHVSTDTQYF. The chain recombines TRBV30 with TRBJ2-3; D gene uncertain. Trimming shortened V by 2 bases and J by 0 bases, and 6 bases separated the two germline ends. This CDR3 contains 13 residues. Per the germline V gene, CDR1 is GTSNPN and CDR2 is SVGIG (reference sequence).

Many counts were recorded for this clonotype. The rearrangement links TRBV7-9 to TRBJ2-2; 9 bases match TRBD1. This CDR3 region has 14 residues. V trimming: 3 bases; J trimming: 6 bases; junction bases outside the gene matches: 2. CDR1 is SEHNR and CDR2 is FQNEAQ in the germline V gene (reference sequence). As DNA, the CDR3 is TGTGCCAGCAGCTTCAACAGGGGGCCCGGGGAGCTGTTTTTT. Translated, it gives CASSFNRGPGELFF.

The chain is built from TRBV4-1 and TRBJ2-5; 9 nucleotides line up with TRBD2. Germline V gene data show CDR1 as MGHRA and CDR2 as YSYEKL. CDR3 length: 17 residues. Trimming cost V 0 bases and J 1 base; bases outside gene matches: 6. This CDR3 reads CASSQEASGVFQETQYF. CDR3 nucleotides: TGCGCCAGCAGCCAAGAAGCTAGCGGGGTTTTCCAAGAGACCCAGTACTTC.

Notes on this clonotype: This may be a read error, as it is one base from a much larger clone. The chain links TRBV5-1 to TRBJ2-7; D perhaps matches TRBD2 (6 bases). Germline assignment: CDR1 SGHRS and CDR2 YFSETQ. This CDR3 contains 16 residues. V was cut by 0 bases and J by 6 bases, with 19 bases left in between. This CDR3 reads CASSLARSAGSCEQYF. The DNA of the CDR3 is TGCGCCAGCAGCTTGGCCAGGAGCGCGGGGTCATGCGAGCAGTACTTC.

This clonotype occurred a few times. The rearrangement links TRBV30 to TRBJ1-1, with no clear D. Germline V gene data show CDR1 as GTSNPN and CDR2 as SVGIG (reference sequence). The CDR3 totals 13 residues. Trimming stripped 5 bases from V and 1 base from J, with 11 bases between. CDR3 sequence (DNA): TGTGCCTGGCTCTGGGCTCCGAACACTGAAGCTTTCTTT. Translated, it gives CAWLWAPNTEAFF.

This clonotype was recorded a few times. The chain is built from TRBV12-3 or TRBV12-4 and TRBJ2-7; D is perhaps TRBD2 (5 bases). V was shortened by 8 bases and J by 3 bases, with 17 bases between the two germline ends. The CDR3 is made up of 14 amino acids. As DNA, the CDR3 is TGTGCCAGCTCCACTACCGGGATCCACTACGAGCAGTACTTC. Residues: CASSTTGIHYEQYF.

J is TRBJ2-1 and V is TRBV15, with TRBD1 matching over 12 bases. This CDR3 region has 14 residues. With V trimmed by 4 bases and J by 9 bases, 4 bases remained unmatched. Germline V gene data show CDR1 as LNHNV and CDR2 as YYDKDF (reference sequence). CDR3 coding DNA: TGTGCCACCAGCATGGGACAGGGGGCTACTGAGCAGTTCTTC. Translating gives CATSMGQGATEQFF.

The table lists this clonotype with many counts. V and J are TRBV7-9 and TRBJ2-7, with no clear D. Germline V lookup: CDR1 SEHNR, CDR2 FQNEAQ (reference sequence). This CDR3 has 13 amino acids. The V gene lost 3 bases and the J gene lost 7 bases, with 13 bases spanning the gap. CDR3 nucleotide sequence: TGTGCCAGCAGCTTGTCCCCCTACCTAGAGCAGTACTTC. This translates into CASSLSPYLEQYF.

This clonotype was detected many times. The chain links TRBV12-3 or TRBV12-4 to TRBJ2-3, with no clear D. The CDR3 length is 11 residues. Trimming stripped 10 bases from V and 0 bases from J, with 5 bases between. CDR3 sequence reads: CATLSTDTQYF. DNA of the CDR3: TGTGCCACCTTAAGCACAGATACGCAGTATTTT.

This clonotype has only a few counts. The chain combines TRBV19 with TRBJ1-5; D remains ambiguous. Germline V lookup: CDR1 LNHDA, CDR2 SQIVND (reference sequence). Trimming stripped 7 bases from V and 2 bases from J, with 9 bases between. This CDR3 region has 13 residues. CDR3 DNA: TGTGCCAGTAACTATCAGGGCAATCAGCCCCAGCATTTT. Its translation is CASNYQGNQPQHF.